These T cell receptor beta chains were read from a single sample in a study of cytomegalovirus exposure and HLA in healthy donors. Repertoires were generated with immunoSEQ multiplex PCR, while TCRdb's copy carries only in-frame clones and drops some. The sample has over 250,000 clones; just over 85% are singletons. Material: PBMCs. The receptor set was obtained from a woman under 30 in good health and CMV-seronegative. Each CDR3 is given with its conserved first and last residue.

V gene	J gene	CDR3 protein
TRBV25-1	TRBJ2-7	CASSESIAGNPPYEQYF
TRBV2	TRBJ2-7	CARRGGESYEQYF
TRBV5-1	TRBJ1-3	CASSLSGIPSGNTIYF
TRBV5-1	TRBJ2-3	CASSWLAGGTDTQYF
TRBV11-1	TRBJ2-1	CASTGTSGRLYNEQFF
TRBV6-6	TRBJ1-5	CASSTTGGGQPQHF
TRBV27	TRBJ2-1	CASSSAWGELHNEQFF
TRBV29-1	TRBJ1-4	CSVEGHQDEKLFF
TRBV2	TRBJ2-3	CASSEAGAVGDTQYF
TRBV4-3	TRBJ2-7	CASSQERINEQYF
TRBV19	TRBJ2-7	CASSIGGGGYEQYF
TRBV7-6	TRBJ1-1	CASSQPATEAFF
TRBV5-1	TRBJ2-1	CASSFERENVFDEQFF
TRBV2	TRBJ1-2	CASSSGGGGGYTF
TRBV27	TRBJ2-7	CASSLSGYAYEQYF
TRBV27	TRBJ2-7	CASSLYTGGYEQYF
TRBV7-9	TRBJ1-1	CASSSTRENTEAFF
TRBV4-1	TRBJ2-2	CASSGRDGGTNTGELFF
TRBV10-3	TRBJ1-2	CATAGGSNGYTF
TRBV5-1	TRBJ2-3	CASSSGGATDTQYF
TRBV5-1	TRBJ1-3	CASRRGDTLFSGNTIYF
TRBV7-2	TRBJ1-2	CASSLVGGYGYTF
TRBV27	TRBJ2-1	CASSLYNEQFF
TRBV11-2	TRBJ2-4	CASSQQGPLNIQYF
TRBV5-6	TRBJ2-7	CASSLDWFEQYF
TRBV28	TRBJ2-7	CASSLPGEYEQYF
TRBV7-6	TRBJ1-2	CASSLLQAGPIFYGYTF
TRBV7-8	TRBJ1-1	CASRQGIFWGTEAFF
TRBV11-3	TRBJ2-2	CASSLGGQNTGELFF